This T cell receptor (beta chain) was sequenced during a study of T-cell memory formation after mild COVID-19. Findings and limits, study-wide: Those CD4+ clones that contracted were mainly in CM and EM (CD8+ ones in EMRA).

This clonotype was seen only a few times. Its antigen is not identified. A 5'RACE reaction primed in the constant segment made cDNA libraries of TCR alpha and TCR beta, and these carried sample barcodes and UMIs. TCRdb redid the calling of the 5' RACE reads with MiXCR, one entry per CDR3 protein. The repertoire holds roughly 170,000 distinct CDR3 sequences, with less than 20% as singletons. Sequenced input: PBMCs or a T cell subset sorted from them (not recorded which). The sequence was collected from a man between 18 and 29 years old who had mild COVID-19 (a few samples of this study predate the infection). Cell type and time point are not known.

CDR3 sequence: CASSEANSNYGYTF. The CDR3 region has the DNA TGTGCCAGCAGTGAAGCGAATTCTAACTATGGCTACACCTTC. The chain links TRBV6-1 to TRBJ1-2; D is unresolved. The V and J ends lost 0 bases and 0 bases respectively, with 5 bases between them. Germline V lookup: CDR1 MNHNS, CDR2 SASEGT. This CDR3 is 14 amino acids long.